Here is one TCR beta chain with its context. Its antigen is still unknown. Base qualities are not at hand, and no much larger clone is one base apart. Additional DNA sequences in this sample encode the identical CDR3. The cysteine opens and the phenylalanine closes a CDR3 of 13 amino acids. The only DNA kept is the CDR3, 39 bases in frame from the first base. Sequences SQVTM (CDR1) and ANQGSEA (CDR2) are obtained from the germline V gene. V trim: 4 bases; J trim: 2 bases; unmatched bases: 4. Using the deep immunoSEQ assay, multiplex PCR amplified TCR CDR3 regions from genomic DNA. For each cell subset, the extracted genomic DNA was distributed evenly across all wells of several immunoSEQ 96-well plates, and each plate served as one replicate. For sorted subsets, about 200 ng genomic DNA, equal to tens of thousands of T cell genomes, was loaded into each replicate PCR. The purified libraries were quantified using a Qubit 3.0 fluorometer, sized with a Bioanalyzer 2100, and then quantified again using the KAPA Library Quantification kit. A separate single-read 150-cycle Illumina NextSeq 550 flow cell was used to sequence each immunoSEQ 96-well plate. Regarding the original processing steps: The immunoSEQ output contained only junctional sequences without quality scores, so filtering could not match that applied to full-length reads. Sequences were annotated with PyIR, a Python wrapper for IgBLAST v1.9, using IMGT germline references to assign V/J genes and CDR3. Reads were removed for weak V/J assignments (E-value above 1e-6), missing CDR3, stop codons, out-of-frame junctions, or ambiguous translated residues. V3J clonotypes were defined as sequences sharing the same inferred V gene, J gene, and CDR3 amino acid sequence. The percentage overlap between two repertoires was calculated by dividing the number of shared unique clonotypes by the size of the smaller repertoire. Three approaches were used to assess repertoire richness: RTK rarefaction, the Chao1 estimator, and Recon v2.1 estimates of unobserved clonotypes. OLGA was used to compute generation probabilities for all TCRbeta clonotypes that the gDNA method yielded from a few donors. TCRdb's version of the immuneACCESS table is confined to in-frame rearrangements and falls short of the full clone set. An unresolved V gene accounts for under half of the shortfall where checked; the remainder is of unknown origin. The V and J calls and clone size come from that table; D and trimming were worked out from the DNA. This sample is represented by around 1.1 million clones; approximately 80% of them were singletons. Jointly, the top ten make up roughly 0.62% of the sample.

This record belongs to a study of shared clonotypes between healthy human individuals (dated by TCRdb to about 2020). As for the study more broadly: Three men and a couple of women, aged 18 to 49 years, made up the cohort. Per donor, three plates each were used for CD4 naive and CD4 memory, two for CD8 naive, and one for CD8 memory. The study deeply sequenced blood TCR repertoires of five healthy adults to estimate repertoire size and the extent of clonotype sharing between individuals. To increase sequencing depth and limit assay-specific biases, different laboratories used diverse techniques to prepare libraries and sequence TCR repertoires. Per donor, leukapheresis produced somewhere between about 0.85 and 9.5 billion PBMCs. On the study overall, not on this receptor specifically: Incomplete sequencing was indicated by rarefaction of sorted-subset datasets, despite the large sequencing depth. Sampling was limited to blood, and TCR repertoires in tissue likely differ from TCR repertoires in blood. Pairwise subsampling indicated that sequencing depth was expected to affect the degree of clonotype sharing among donors. About 5% of naive CD4, 3.5% of naive CD8, 2% to 2.5% of memory CD4, and about 0.4% of memory CD8 clonotypes were shared across several donors. The small number of donors limited the genetic and exposure-history diversity represented. Estimated clonotype richness was generally larger for naive than for memory subsets. Compared with non-shared clonotypes, the clonotypes found in all four sorted-subset donors had higher generation probabilities.

The donors were healthy, HIV-negative adults who had no recently reported acute infections or vaccinations. All donors were Caucasian adults living in Nashville, Tennessee, USA. CD4+ T cells were enriched through magnetic negative selection, after which naive cells were positively selected on CD45RA and the remaining negative fraction served as the memory subset. After blood collection by leukapheresis, PBMCs were isolated using Ficoll-Histopaque density gradient centrifugation and then cryopreserved in the vapor phase of liquid nitrogen. Purity and quantity of every magnetically sorted T cell population were checked by analytical flow cytometry. From each sorted fraction, genomic DNA was isolated and quantified by UV absorbance on a Nanodrop 2000c.

The source of this sequence is a man aged 18 to 30 in good health. Some clones in this sample may be carry-over from other donors' samples. The chain is encoded by TRBV29-1 joined to TRBJ1-1; the central 7 bases match TRBD1. The material sequenced was memory CD4+ T cells from PBMCs. The cell subset or site label on this specimen signifies: CD45RA-negative fraction. The CDR3 in this case is CSVVRGQNTEAFF. The DNA sequence is as follows: TGCAGCGTTGTTAGGGGGCAAAACACTGAAGCTTTCTTT.